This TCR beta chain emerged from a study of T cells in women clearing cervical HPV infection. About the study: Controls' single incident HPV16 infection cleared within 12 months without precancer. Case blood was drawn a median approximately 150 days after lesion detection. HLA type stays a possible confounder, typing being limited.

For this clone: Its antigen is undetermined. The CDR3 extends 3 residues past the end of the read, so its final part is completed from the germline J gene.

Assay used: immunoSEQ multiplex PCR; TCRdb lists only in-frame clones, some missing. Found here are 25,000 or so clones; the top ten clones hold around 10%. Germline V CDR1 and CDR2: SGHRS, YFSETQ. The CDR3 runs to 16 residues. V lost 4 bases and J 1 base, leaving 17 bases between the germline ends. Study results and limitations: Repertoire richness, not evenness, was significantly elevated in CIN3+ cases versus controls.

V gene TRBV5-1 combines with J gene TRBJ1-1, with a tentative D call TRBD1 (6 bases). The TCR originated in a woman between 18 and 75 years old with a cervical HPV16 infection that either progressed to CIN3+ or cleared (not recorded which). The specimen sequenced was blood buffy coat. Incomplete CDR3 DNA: TGCGCCAGCAGCCCGTCCGGGGGGGGCGGGAACACTGAA. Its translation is CASSPSGGGGNTE. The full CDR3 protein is CASSPSGGGGNTEAFF.